One and the same sample provided the 26 T cell receptor beta chains below, sequenced in a study of blood T cell repertoires in COVID-19. Clones were read by immunoSEQ multiplex PCR, and TCRdb kept only the in-frame ones, dropping some. Counted here are about 50,000 clones, roughly nine tenths occurring once; the ten biggest clones make up over 4.5%. The sequenced sample consisted of peripheral blood. The receptors were sampled from a man aged 35 to 55 with active COVID-19.

V and J are TRBV29-1 and TRBJ1-1, with D possibly being TRBD1 (6 bases). This CDR3 is built from 10 residues. The germline V and J ends were trimmed by 7 bases and 7 bases, with 10 bases remaining between them. Germline assignment: CDR1 SQVTM and CDR2 ANQGSEA. The CDR3 DNA follows: TGCAGCGCCCAGACAGGTGAAGCTTTCTTT. Its protein is CSAQTGEAFF.

The CDR3 region has the DNA TGTGCCAGCAGTCGCGGAAGGGGGGAGCAGTTCTTC. It translates to CASSRGRGEQFF. V and J are TRBV6-5 and TRBJ2-1; tentatively, D is TRBD1 (6 bases). V was pared by 5 bases and J by 10 bases, with 12 bases between. The CDR3 sequence is 12 residues long. Per the germline V gene, CDR1 is MNHEY and CDR2 is SVGAGI.

The V gene is TRBV7-9, the J gene TRBJ1-2, with unresolved D. CDR3 length: 10 amino acids. The germline CDR1 and CDR2 sequences are SEHNR and FQNEAQ (reference sequence). Deletions cut 11 bases from V and 6 bases from J, with 10 bases between. Here the CDR3 DNA reads TGTGCCGCGGGTCCGGATGGCTACACCTTC. This sequence encodes CAAGPDGYTF.

The rearrangement uses TRBV24-1 and TRBJ2-3, with TRBD2 identical over 8 bases. J lost 6 bases, V lost 2 bases, and 6 bases had no gene match. The CDR3 consists of 15 residues. Germline CDR1 is KGHDR and CDR2 is SFDVKD. CDR3 amino acids: CATSDSGGVVDTQYF. CDR3 sequence (DNA): TGTGCCACCAGTGATTCCGGGGGGGTAGTCGATACGCAGTATTTT.

The rearrangement uses TRBV5-1 and TRBJ1-2; D may be TRBD1 (6 bases). Germline CDR1 reads SGHRS; CDR2 reads YFSETQ. The length of the CDR3 is 14 residues. Trimming cost V 0 bases and J 4 bases, with 10 bases left between them. In nucleotides, the CDR3 is TGCGCCAGCAGCTTGGGAGGGACATTCTATGGCTACACCTTC. Translated, it gives CASSLGGTFYGYTF. Full variable domain (rest looked up from reference TRBV5-1 and TRBJ1-2): KAGVTQTPRYLIKTRGQQVTLSCSPISGHRSVSWYQQTPGQGLQFLFEYFSETQRNKGNFPGRFSGRQFSNSRSEMNVSTLELGDSALYLCASSLGGTFYGYTFGSGTRLTVV.

The rearrangement links TRBV30 to TRBJ1-3, with TRBD1 as a possible D gene (5 bases). This CDR3 comprises 11 residues. The V and J ends lost 4 bases and 14 bases respectively, with 15 bases between them. Germline V lookup: CDR1 GTSNPN, CDR2 SVGIG (reference sequence). The CDR3 DNA reads as TGTGCCTGGACGAATGGGGCCATTTTATATTTT. Its protein product is CAWTNGAILYF.

This chain joins TRBV2 and TRBJ2-5; D is perhaps TRBD2 (6 bases). The CDR3 totals 13 residues. Germline-derived CDR1 and CDR2 are SNHLY and FYNNEI. Trimming pared 2 bases from V and 7 bases from J, leaving 11 bases between. Written as DNA, the CDR3 is TGTGCCAGCAGTGAATCGGGGAGGATGACCCAGTACTTC. This sequence encodes CASSESGRMTQYF. Filled out from reference TRBV2 and TRBJ2-5, the complete variable domain reads EPEVTQTPSHQVTQMGQEVILRCVPISNHLYFYWYRQILGQKVEFLVSFYNNEISEKSEIFDDQFSVERPDGSNFTLKIRSTKLEDSAMYFCASSESGRMTQYFGPGTRLLVL.

The chain uses TRBV24-1 and TRBJ2-3; 7 nucleotides match TRBD1. Trimming at V came to 5 bases and at J to 4 bases, leaving 14 bases not matched to a gene. The CDR3 length is 17 residues. Germline V gene sequence: CDR1 KGHDR, CDR2 SFDVKD. The CDR3: CATSGPQGERPADTQYF. The CDR3 bases are TGTGCCACCAGTGGGCCCCAGGGGGAGAGGCCCGCAGATACGCAGTATTTT.

The V gene is TRBV3-1 (or the pseudogene TRBV3-2), the J gene TRBJ2-7, with 9 nucleotides matching TRBD2. V shed 4 bases and J 5 bases; nucleotides not matched to a gene: 18. Germline CDR1 is LGHDT and CDR2 is YNNKEL (reference sequence). The CDR3 is 18 residues long. This CDR3 is CASSPQAFFAGGRNEQYF. DNA for the CDR3: TGTGCCAGCAGCCCTCAAGCCTTTTTTGCGGGAGGGCGTAACGAGCAGTACTTC.

The chain carries TRBV5-1 and TRBJ2-1; 12 bases fit TRBD2. CDR3 length: 17 residues. The J segment lost 8 bases and the V segment lost 4 bases, leaving 13 bases of the junction unmatched. The V gene's germline CDR1 is SGHRS and CDR2 YFSETQ. The CDR3 reads CASSPRLAGEAGDEQFF. In nucleotides, the CDR3 is TGCGCCAGCAGCCCCCGACTAGCGGGAGAAGCGGGCGATGAGCAGTTCTTC.

This chain connects TRBV15 to TRBJ1-2, with 7 bases that match TRBD1. CDR1 is LNHNV, CDR2 YYDKDF, per germline (reference sequence). V lost 3 bases and J lost 3; bases outside the gene matches: 10. The CDR3 consists of 16 residues. CDR3 nucleotide sequence: TGTGCCACCAGCAGGAGAGGCAGGGGGGACCACTATGGCTACACCTTC. Its protein is CATSRRGRGDHYGYTF.

The count of this clone is one. The chain is built from TRBV5-1 and TRBJ2-2; D unresolved. V lost 2 bases, J lost 3 bases, and 14 bases lay in between. This CDR3 contains 16 residues. Germline V lookup: CDR1 SGHRS, CDR2 YFSETQ. CDR3 residues: CASSFDPLGHTGELFF. CDR3 in DNA: TGCGCCAGCAGCTTTGACCCGCTAGGCCACACCGGGGAGCTGTTTTTT.

The genes are TRBV30 and TRBJ2-3; the match to TRBD2 covers 7 bases. Looked up from germline, CDR1 is GTSNPN and CDR2 is SVGIG (reference sequence). The CDR3 extends over 16 amino acids. V dropped 0 bases and J dropped 6; count of bases not matched to a gene: 12. The CDR3 loop is CAWSVHGGSHPDTQYF. The CDR3 region has the DNA TGTGCCTGGAGTGTACACGGCGGGAGTCATCCCGATACGCAGTATTTT.

V and J are TRBV5-1 and TRBJ1-3; D is unclear. This CDR3 comprises 15 residues. V dropped 1 base and J dropped 0 bases, with 8 bases sitting between them. Germline loops: CDR1 SGHRS, CDR2 YFSETQ. The CDR3 region has the DNA TGCGCCAGCAGCTTGTATGGCAACTCTGGAAACACCATATATTTT. Protein: CASSLYGNSGNTIYF.

J is TRBJ1-5 and V is TRBV7-7; D is unclear. The CDR3 runs 16 residues. CDR1 is SSHAT and CDR2 is FNYEAQ in the germline V gene (reference sequence). The germline V and J ends were trimmed by 2 bases and 1 base, with 12 bases remaining between them. The CDR3 nucleotides read TGTGCCAGCAGCTTAAAAGAGACACCGAGCAATCAGCCCCAGCATTTT. Encoded protein: CASSLKETPSNQPQHF.

The chain recombines TRBV9 with TRBJ2-2; the match to TRBD1 covers 8 bases. After removal of 1 base from V and 1 base from J, the junction contained 3 bases not matched to a gene. Looked up from germline, CDR1 is SGDLS and CDR2 is YYNGEE. CDR3 length: 16 residues. DNA of the CDR3: TGTGCCAGCAGCGTATACGGGACAGGGAACACCGGGGAGCTGTTTTTT. Protein product: CASSVYGTGNTGELFF.

The rearrangement joins TRBV19 to TRBJ2-5, with 7 bases aligning to TRBD2. The CDR3 has 14 residues. Per the germline V gene, CDR1 is LNHDA and CDR2 is SQIVND (reference sequence). V was pared by 6 bases and J by 5 bases, with 9 bases of the junction left unmatched. CDR3 nucleotides: TGTGCCAGTAGCTCGACTAGCAACTCGGAGACCCAGTACTTC. It encodes CASSSTSNSETQYF.

The chain joins TRBV6-1 to TRBJ2-7; possible D gene TRBD2, 6 bases. There are 16 residues in the CDR3. Germline loops: CDR1 MNHNS, CDR2 SASEGT. Trimming took off 2 bases at V and 8 bases at J, with 22 bases between the two ends. The CDR3 loop is CASSESQMGGANQQYF. DNA of the CDR3: TGTGCCAGCAGTGAATCCCAAATGGGCGGGGCGAATCAGCAGTACTTC.

The chain carries TRBV3-1 (or the pseudogene TRBV3-2) and TRBJ2-3; a possible D gene is TRBD2 (5 bases). Germline assignment: CDR1 LGHDT and CDR2 YNNKEL (reference sequence). This CDR3 region has 15 residues. V shed 4 bases and J shed 8 bases, with 19 bases lying between them. This chain's CDR3 is CASSRAPPRDSTQYF. CDR3 bases: TGTGCCAGCAGCCGAGCGCCCCCGAGGGATTCTACGCAGTATTTT.

CDR3 loop: CASSPRAFFYEQYF. As DNA, the CDR3 is TGTGCCAGCTCACCACGAGCTTTCTTCTACGAGCAGTACTTC. The chain has TRBV18 and TRBJ2-7, with D unresolved. This CDR3 is built from 14 residues. Trimming removed 1 base at V and 3 bases at J, with 10 bases between. Germline V gene data show CDR1 as KGHSH and CDR2 as LQKENI.

CDR3 sequence: CASSFGQGSGNEQFF. The CDR3 nucleotides read TGTGCCAGCAGCTTCGGGCAGGGATCGGGCAATGAGCAGTTCTTC. The J gene is TRBJ2-1, the V gene TRBV7-9; D is possibly TRBD1 (5 bases). CDR1 and CDR2 (germline): SEHNR, FQNEAQ (reference sequence). The CDR3 consists of 15 residues. V lost 3 bases to trimming and J lost 6 bases, with 15 bases between them.

The chain employs TRBV2 and TRBJ1-1; D gene unclear. The germline CDR1 and CDR2 sequences are SNHLY and FYNNEI. The V gene lost 6 bases and the J gene lost 5 bases, with 16 bases spanning the gap. The CDR3 length is 14 residues. The CDR3 sequence is CASSATRGGTEAFF. Here the CDR3 DNA reads TGTGCCAGCAGCGCAACCCGGGGTGGGACTGAAGCTTTCTTT.

Comment on this clone: The junction shows a germline mismatch at one end, possibly a read error. The J gene is TRBJ2-5, the V gene TRBV7-7, with D maybe TRBD2 (6 bases). This CDR3 has 15 residues. Germline CDR1 reads SSHAT; CDR2 reads FNYEAQ (reference sequence). Here the CDR3 DNA reads TGTGCTAGCAGCTTAGGTGGCAGCCGGGGGGAGACCCAGTACTTC. It translates to CASSLGGSRGETQYF.

This chain joins TRBV29-1 and TRBJ2-1; TRBD2 matches 10 bases. Germline V gene lookup returns CDR1 SQVTM and CDR2 ANQGSEA. V gave up 3 bases and J gave up 8 bases; unmatched junction bases: 7. There are 14 residues in the CDR3. Here the CDR3 reads CSVEVLAGLDEQFF. The CDR3 DNA reads TGCAGCGTTGAGGTACTAGCGGGACTGGATGAGCAGTTCTTC.

The chain links TRBV5-1 to TRBJ2-2; possibly TRBD1 for D (5 bases). Germline values: CDR1 SGHRS, CDR2 YFSETQ. Trimming removed 2 bases from V and 7 bases from J, with 6 bases in between. The CDR3 covers 12 residues. CDR3 sequence (DNA): TGCGCCAGCAGCTTCAGGGTCGGGGAGCTGTTTTTT. It codes for CASSFRVGELFF.

The table lists this clone with a few counts. The J gene is TRBJ2-7, the V gene TRBV3-1 (or the pseudogene TRBV3-2); D call uncertain. The CDR3 runs to 15 residues. In germline, CDR1 is LGHDT, CDR2 YNNKEL (reference sequence). Trimming pared 1 base from V and 3 bases from J, leaving 13 bases between. The CDR3 is CASSQALSGNYEQYF. Here the CDR3 DNA reads TGTGCCAGCAGCCAAGCACTATCGGGTAACTACGAGCAGTACTTC.